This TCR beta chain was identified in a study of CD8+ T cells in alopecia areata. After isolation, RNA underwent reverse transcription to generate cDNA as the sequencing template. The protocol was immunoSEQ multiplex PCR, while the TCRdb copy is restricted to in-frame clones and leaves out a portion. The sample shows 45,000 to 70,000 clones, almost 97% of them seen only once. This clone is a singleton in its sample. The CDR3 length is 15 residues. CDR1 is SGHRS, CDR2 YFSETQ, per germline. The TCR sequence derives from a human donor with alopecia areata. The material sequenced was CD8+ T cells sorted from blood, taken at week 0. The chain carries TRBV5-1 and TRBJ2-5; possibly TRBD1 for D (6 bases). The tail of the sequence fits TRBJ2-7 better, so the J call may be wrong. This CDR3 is CASSLLQGQKDEQYF. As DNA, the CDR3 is TGCGCCAGCAGCTTGTTACAGGGACAAAAGGACGAGCAGTACTTC.